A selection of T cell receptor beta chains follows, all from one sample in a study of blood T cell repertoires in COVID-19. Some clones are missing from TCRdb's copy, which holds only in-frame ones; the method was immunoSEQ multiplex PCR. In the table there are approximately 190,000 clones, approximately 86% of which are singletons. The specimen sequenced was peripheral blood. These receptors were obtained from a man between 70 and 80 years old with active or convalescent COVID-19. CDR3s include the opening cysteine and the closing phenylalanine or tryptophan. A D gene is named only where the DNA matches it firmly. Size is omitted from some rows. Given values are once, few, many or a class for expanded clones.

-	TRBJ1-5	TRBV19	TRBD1	CASSGTGGNQPQHF	TGTGCCAGTAGCGGGACAGGGGGAAATCAGCCCCAGCATTTT
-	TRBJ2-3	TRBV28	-	CASSSGQIADTQYF	TGTGCCAGCAGTTCGGGACAAATCGCAGATACGCAGTATTTT
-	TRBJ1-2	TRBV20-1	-	CSASWAGVDGGYTF	TGCAGTGCTAGTTGGGCAGGGGTAGATGGAGGCTACACCTTC
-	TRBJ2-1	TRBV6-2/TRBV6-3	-	CASSSSTPYYNEQFF	TGTGCCAGCAGTTCATCCACACCTTACTACAATGAGCAGTTCTTC
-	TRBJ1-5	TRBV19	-	CASSIGRGKVAQHF	TGTGCCAGTAGTATAGGACGGGGGAAGGTAGCCCAGCATTTT
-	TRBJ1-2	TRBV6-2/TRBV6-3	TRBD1	CASSYPGQAWGYTF	TGTGCCAGCAGTTACCCCGGACAGGCCTGGGGCTACACCTTC
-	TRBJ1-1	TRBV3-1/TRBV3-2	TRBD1	CASSQGTGVTEAFF	TGTGCCAGCAGCCAGGGGACAGGGGTCACTGAAGCTTTCTTT
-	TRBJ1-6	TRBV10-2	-	CASKERQFYNSPLHF	TGCGCCAGCAAGGAGCGACAGTTTTATAATTCACCCCTCCACTTT
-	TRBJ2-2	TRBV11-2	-	CASSLTGQETGELFF	TGTGCCAGCAGCTTAACAGGGCAGGAGACCGGGGAGCTGTTTTTT
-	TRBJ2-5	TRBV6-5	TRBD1	CASSPGQVSSQYF	TGTGCCAGCAGCCCCGGACAGGTCTCGAGCCAGTACTTC
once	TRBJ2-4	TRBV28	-	CASSFLGGGKNIQYF	TGTGCCAGCAGTTTTCTAGGGGGGGGAAAAAACATTCAGTACTTC
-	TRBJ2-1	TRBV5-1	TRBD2	CASSLATWEKRETGNEQFF	TGCGCCAGCAGCTTGGCTACCTGGGAGAAGCGGGAGACTGGGAATGAGCAGTTCTTC
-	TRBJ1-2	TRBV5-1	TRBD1	CASSLATGMEVYGYTF	TGCGCCAGCAGCTTGGCGACAGGGATGGAAGTCTATGGCTACACCTTC
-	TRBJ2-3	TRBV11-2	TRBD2	CASSSYSGAGGDTQYF	TGTGCCAGCAGCTCCTATAGCGGGGCGGGGGGAGATACGCAGTATTTT
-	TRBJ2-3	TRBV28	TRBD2	CASSFQRGTTDTQYF	TGTGCCAGCAGTTTTCAGCGGGGAACGACAGATACGCAGTATTTT
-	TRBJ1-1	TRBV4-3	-	CASSQAGNTEAFF	TGCGCCAGCAGCCAGGCAGGGAACACTGAAGCTTTCTTT
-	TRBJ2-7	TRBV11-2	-	CASSDTYEQYF	TGTGCCAGCAGCGACACCTACGAGCAGTACTTC
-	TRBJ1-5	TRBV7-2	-	CASSLVVGVGQPQHF	TGTGCCAGCAGCTTAGTCGTGGGCGTAGGTCAGCCCCAGCATTTT
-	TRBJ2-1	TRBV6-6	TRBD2	CASRTSGGNEQFF	TGTGCCAGCCGGACTAGCGGTGGCAATGAGCAGTTCTTC
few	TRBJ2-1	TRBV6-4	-	CASSEEASYNEQFF	TGTGCCAGCAGTGAAGAAGCGTCCTACAATGAGCAGTTCTTC
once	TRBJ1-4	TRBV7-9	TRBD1	CASSSGQGSEKLFF	TGTGCCAGCAGCTCAGGACAGGGGTCTGAAAAACTGTTTTTT
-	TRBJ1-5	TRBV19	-	CASSIGRVSNQPQHF	TGTGCCAGTAGTATAGGAAGAGTAAGCAATCAGCCCCAGCATTTT
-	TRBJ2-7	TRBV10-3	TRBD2	CAISPGTSGYEQYF	TGTGCCATCAGCCCCGGGACTAGCGGGTACGAGCAGTACTTC
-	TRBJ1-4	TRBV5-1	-	CASSLFGGVEKLFF	TGCGCCAGCAGCTTGTTTGGAGGGGTTGAAAAACTGTTTTTT
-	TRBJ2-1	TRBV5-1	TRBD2	CASSPRTSGPRRNEQFF	TGCGCCAGCAGCCCCCGGACTAGCGGGCCACGCCGGAATGAGCAGTTCTTC
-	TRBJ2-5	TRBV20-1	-	CSARAGETQYF	TGCAGTGCCCGAGCCGGGGAGACCCAGTACTTC
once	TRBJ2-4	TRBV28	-	CASSSPRTDKNIQYF	TGTGCCAGCAGTTCCCCTAGGACTGACAAAAACATTCAGTACTTC
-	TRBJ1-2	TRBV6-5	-	CASRDPRGVPYGYTF	TGTGCCAGCAGAGACCCCCGGGGGGTACCCTATGGCTACACCTTC
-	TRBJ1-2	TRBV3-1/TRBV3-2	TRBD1	CASSPVEGGVGGYTF	TGTGCCAGCAGCCCCGTGGAAGGGGGCGTTGGTGGCTACACCTTC
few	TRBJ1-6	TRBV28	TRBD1	CASSPRQGKVLNSPLHF	TGTGCCAGCAGTCCTAGACAGGGGAAAGTTCTGAATTCACCCCTCCACTTT
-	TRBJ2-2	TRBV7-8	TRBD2	CASSRGLAGGNTGELFF	TGTGCCAGCAGCCGCGGACTAGCGGGGGGGAACACCGGGGAGCTGTTTTTT
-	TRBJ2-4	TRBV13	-	CASSLGSGKNIQYF	TGTGCCAGCAGCTTGGGCTCTGGAAAAAACATTCAGTACTTC
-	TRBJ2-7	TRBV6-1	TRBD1	CASSEARTGGLRGEQYF	TGTGCCAGCAGTGAAGCGCGGACAGGGGGCTTACGGGGCGAGCAGTACTTC
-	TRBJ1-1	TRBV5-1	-	CASSQPSLGMNTEAFF	TGCGCCAGCAGCCAACCCTCGCTAGGCATGAACACTGAAGCTTTCTTT
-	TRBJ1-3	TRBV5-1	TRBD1	CASSLQGANTIYF	TGCGCCAGCAGCTTACAGGGGGCGAACACCATATATTTT